This entry lists 27 T cell receptor beta chains sequenced from one sample in a study of CD8+CD57+ T cells in acquired aplastic anemia. TCR beta VDJ and CDR3 were profiled, and genomic DNA was the template. TCRdb reanalysed the reads using MiXCR and keeps one entry per CDR3 protein. The sample lists 200,000 to 250,000 distinct CDR3 sequences, almost 35% seen once, with around 1.1% in the top ten. Material: sorted CD4+, CD8+, or CD8+CD57+ T cells (not recorded which) from PBMCs. Receptor source: a human donor in good health, serving as a control.

A word on this clonotype: The junction departs from the called germline gene at one end, perhaps through a read error. Written as DNA, the CDR3 is TGTGCCAGTAGTATAGACGGGACTAGCGGGAGTTCCTTCGAGCAGTACTTC. This sequence encodes CASSIDGTSGSSFEQYF. V is TRBV19 and J is TRBJ2-7, with TRBD2 matching 14 bases. The CDR3 runs to 17 residues. Germline-derived CDR1 and CDR2 are LNHDA and SQIVND (reference sequence).

The V and J genes are TRBV15 and TRBJ2-5; D gene unclear. The CDR3 is made up of 13 amino acids. Germline V lookup: CDR1 LNHNV, CDR2 YYDKDF (reference sequence). V was shortened by 3 bases and J by 1 base, with 6 bases between the two germline ends. The CDR3 coding sequence is TGTGCCACCAGCAGGACTTTCCAAGAGACCCAGTACTTC. Translating it yields CATSRTFQETQYF. The variable domain in full, with the rest retrieved from reference TRBV15 and TRBJ2-5, is DAMVIQNPRYQVTQFGKPVTLSCSQTLNHNVMYWYQQKSSQAPKLLFHYYDKDFNNEADTPDNFQSRRPNTSFCFLDIRSPGLGDTAMYLCATSRTFQETQYFGPGTRLLVL.

This clonotype was observed a handful of times. This rearrangement joins TRBV5-1 to TRBJ1-5, with D possibly matching TRBD1 (5 bases). Germline CDR1 SGHRS, CDR2 YFSETQ. V lost 4 bases and J 1 base, leaving 15 bases between the germline ends. The CDR3 spans 16 residues. In DNA, the CDR3 is TGCGCCAGCAGCCCGGGGGACGGTTTGAGCAATCAGCCCCAGCATTTT. Translation gives CASSPGDGLSNQPQHF. Together with reference TRBV5-1 and TRBJ1-5, the CDR3 gives the full variable domain: KAGVTQTPRYLIKTRGQQVTLSCSPISGHRSVSWYQQTPGQGLQFLFEYFSETQRNKGNFPGRFSGRQFSNSRSEMNVSTLELGDSALYLCASSPGDGLSNQPQHFGDGTRLSIL.

The chain is built from TRBV3-1 and TRBJ1-3; no definite D call. CDR1 and CDR2 (germline): LGHDT, YNNKEL (reference sequence). With 0 bases removed from V and 5 bases from J, the gap between germline ends came to 5 bases. The CDR3 has 13 amino acids. In DNA, the CDR3 is TGTGCCAGCAGCCAAGAAATGAGAAACACCATATATTTT. This encodes CASSQEMRNTIYF.

A note on this clonotype: A much larger clone is a single base away; this may be a read error. The chain carries TRBV2 and TRBJ2-1, with D perhaps matching TRBD1 (5 bases). Trimming shortened V by 8 bases and J by 8 bases, and 22 bases separated the two germline ends. This CDR3 comprises 15 residues. CDR1 and CDR2 from the germline V gene are SNHLY and FYNNEI. CDR3 nucleotide sequence: TGTGCCAGCGGTTTTGGGGCAGGGCCCTTCGATGAGCAGTTCTTC. Translation: CASGFGAGPFDEQFF.

Ten or more counts support this clonotype. V usage is TRBV5-1 and J usage is TRBJ2-7; possibly TRBD1 for D (5 bases). The CDR3 loop spans 14 amino acids. Germline V gene data show CDR1 as SGHRS and CDR2 as YFSETQ. Trimming shortened V by 0 bases and J by 5 bases, and 12 bases separated the two germline ends. The CDR3 nucleotides read TGCGCCAGCAGCTTGGTCCAGGGCGAAGACGAGCAGTACTTC. Its translation is CASSLVQGEDEQYF.

V usage is TRBV19 and J usage is TRBJ1-1; D ambiguous. The germline V gene encodes CDR1 LNHDA and CDR2 SQIVND (reference sequence). Trimming cost V 6 bases and J 4 bases, with 9 bases left between them. The CDR3 covers 12 residues. This CDR3 is CASRGSGTEAFF. Written as DNA, the CDR3 is TGTGCCAGTAGGGGTTCTGGCACTGAAGCTTTCTTT. The whole variable domain, remainder taken from reference TRBV19 and TRBJ1-1, is DGGITQSPKYLFRKEGQNVTLSCEQNLNHDAMYWYRQDPGQGLRLIYYSQIVNDFQKGDIAEGYSVSREKKESFPLTVTSAQKNPTAFYLCASRGSGTEAFFGQGTRLTVV.

This clonotype was seen a few times. V is TRBV7-9 and J is TRBJ2-6; D gene uncertain. V was trimmed by 8 bases and J by 0 bases, leaving 11 bases between them. Per germline, CDR1 SEHNR and CDR2 FQNEAQ (reference sequence). The CDR3 has 15 amino acids. CDR3 DNA sequence: TGTGCCAGCGGCCAGTCCGGCTCTGGGGCCAACGTCCTGACTTTC. Its protein is CASGQSGSGANVLTF.

This clonotype was picked up many times. CDR3 amino acids: CASKWWETQYF. The CDR3 bases are TGTGCCAGCAAGTGGTGGGAGACCCAGTACTTC. The chain is built from TRBV2 and TRBJ2-5; D is unclear. Trimming shortened V by 7 bases and J by 5 bases, and 8 bases separated the two germline ends. The CDR3 is 11 residues long. Germline lookup yields CDR1 SNHLY and CDR2 FYNNEI.

This clonotype was counted a few times. V gene TRBV10-3 combines with J gene TRBJ2-1, with D possibly TRBD1 on 5 matching bases. The CDR3 runs to 15 residues. Trimming left V 0 bases short and J 8 bases short, with 14 bases between. Germline V lookup: CDR1 ENHRY, CDR2 SYGVKD. DNA of the CDR3: TGTGCCATCAGTGAGTCGTCCCCAACCAGGGATGAGCAGTTCTTC. Protein sequence: CAISESSPTRDEQFF.

This clonotype was counted between two and nine times. V usage is TRBV19 and J usage is TRBJ1-1; D not certain. This CDR3 is 13 amino acids long. The germline V gene has CDR1 LNHDA and CDR2 SQIVND (reference sequence). Trimming took 7 bases from V and 1 from J, leaving 10 bases between them. The chain's CDR3 is CASIRRENTEAFF. The CDR3 DNA reads as TGTGCCAGTATCCGGAGGGAGAACACTGAAGCTTTCTTT.

This clonotype was counted a few times. For the CDR3, the DNA is TGTGCCAGCAGGTGGGGAGGAGGCACAGATACGCAGTATTTT. Translating it yields CASRWGGGTDTQYF. The V gene is TRBV5-6, the J gene TRBJ2-3, with a tentative D call TRBD2 (6 bases). The CDR3 is 14 residues long. The germline V gene encodes CDR1 SGHDT and CDR2 YYEEEE. Between the trimmed V and J ends, which lost 5 bases and 1 base, there was a span of 11 bases. Full variable domain (outside the CDR3, taken from reference TRBV5-6 and TRBJ2-3): DAGVTQSPTHLIKTRGQQVTLRCSPKSGHDTVSWYQQALGQGPQFIFQYYEEEERQRGNFPDRFSGHQFPNYSSELNVNALLLGDSALYLCASRWGGGTDTQYFGPGTRLTVL.

Ten or more counts support this clonotype. The J gene is TRBJ2-1, the V gene TRBV10-3; no definite D call. V lost 4 bases and J 9 bases, leaving 13 bases between the germline ends. Germline V gene lookup returns CDR1 ENHRY and CDR2 SYGVKD. The CDR3 extends over 13 amino acids. CDR3 bases: TGTGCCATCAGTGCCCAGTTAATAAGTGAGCAGTTCTTC. It translates to CAISAQLISEQFF.

The chain combines TRBV5-5 with TRBJ1-1; D gene uncertain. Trimming removed 0 bases from V and 11 bases from J, with 14 bases in between. The CDR3 spans 13 residues. From germline, CDR1 is SGHKS and CDR2 YYEKEE (reference sequence). The CDR3 region has the DNA TGTGCCAGCAGCTTGGGACCCGATGGATACGCTTTCTTT. It encodes CASSLGPDGYAFF. Variable domain in full (rest from reference TRBV5-5 and TRBJ1-1): DAGVTQSPTHLIKTRGQQVTLRCSPISGHKSVSWYQQVLGQGPQFIFQYYEKEERGRGNFPDRFSARQFPNYSSELNVNALLLGDSALYLCASSLGPDGYAFFGQGTRLTVV.

There are many counts of this clonotype. The chain joins TRBV5-8 to TRBJ2-6; no firm D call. Germline V gene data show CDR1 as SGHTS and CDR2 as YDEGEE. CDR3 length equals 13 residues. The ends were cut back, 3 bases at V and 4 bases at J, with 5 bases in the middle. CDR3 sequence: CASSSVGANVLTF. DNA of the CDR3: TGTGCCAGCAGCTCTGTAGGGGCCAACGTCCTGACTTTC.

This clonotype was detected ten times or more. The chain combines TRBV12-3 or TRBV12-4 with TRBJ2-7; 12 nucleotides line up with TRBD2. The CDR3 spans 17 residues. V lost 3 bases to trimming and J lost 1 base; unmatched junction nucleotides: 7. The CDR3 region is CASSLFTGTSGSYEQYF. The CDR3 DNA reads as TGTGCCAGCAGTTTGTTCACCGGGACTAGCGGGTCCTACGAGCAGTACTTC.

Many counts were recorded for this clonotype. The V gene is TRBV25-1, the J gene TRBJ2-3; tentatively, D is TRBD1 or TRBD2 (5 bases each). This CDR3 contains 16 residues. V was trimmed by 7 bases and J by 7 bases, leaving 24 bases between them. CDR1 is MGHDK, CDR2 SYGVNS, per germline. The CDR3 bases are TGTGCCAGCACCTCACACTGGGCCGGGACCCGATATACGCAGTATTTT. This gives the protein CASTSHWAGTRYTQYF.

Points on this clonotype: At one boundary the junction diverges from the germline segment, which might be a read error. The CDR3 bases are TGTGCCAGCAGAGAAGTTGGGGCAAAACAAGAGGCCCAGTACTTC. Protein: CASREVGAKQEAQYF. V gene TRBV2 combines with J gene TRBJ2-5; perhaps TRBD1 as D (5 bases). The CDR3 contains 15 residues. Germline V lookup: CDR1 SNHLY, CDR2 FYNNEI.

On this clonotype: A much larger clone differs by one base, so this may be a read error. This chain uses TRBV19 with TRBJ2-1; 11 bases map to TRBD2. Trimming cost V 5 bases and J 3 bases; bases outside gene matches: 18. CDR1 and CDR2 from the germline V gene are LNHDA and SQIVND (reference sequence). The CDR3 contains 20 residues. The CDR3 region is CASSPRSGEASGRRYNEQFF. The CDR3 nucleotides read TGTGCCAGTAGTCCCCGGTCAGGGGAAGCTAGCGGGAGGCGCTACAATGAGCAGTTCTTC.

This clonotype came up many times. V and J are TRBV20-1 and TRBJ2-7; 11 nucleotides line up with TRBD2. Germline V lookup: CDR1 DFQATT, CDR2 SNEGSKA (reference sequence). This CDR3 spans 15 amino acids. With V trimmed by 6 bases and J by 5 bases, 12 bases remained unmatched. This CDR3 is CSAEPRTSGPHEQYF. CDR3 bases: TGCAGTGCCGAACCCCGGACTAGCGGGCCGCACGAGCAGTACTTC.

The chain carries TRBV9 and TRBJ2-1; no clear D. This CDR3 region has 15 residues. Germline V lookup: CDR1 SGDLS, CDR2 YYNGEE. V gave up 0 bases and J gave up 2 bases, with 9 bases separating them. The CDR3 bases are TGTGCCAGCAGCGTAGCTTCACGAGCCTACAATGAGCAGTTCTTC. Amino acid sequence: CASSVASRAYNEQFF.

This clonotype was recorded many times. J is TRBJ2-5 and V is TRBV19; D gene ambiguous. The V gene lost 6 bases and the J gene lost 2 bases, with 10 bases spanning the gap. The V gene's germline CDR1 is LNHDA and CDR2 SQIVND (reference sequence). The CDR3 has 13 residues. CDR3 sequence: CASRGWGQETQYF. DNA of the CDR3: TGTGCCAGTAGAGGCTGGGGTCAAGAGACCCAGTACTTC.

V usage is TRBV7-8 and J usage is TRBJ1-2; D gene uncertain. This CDR3 region has 15 residues. The V and J ends lost 1 base and 7 bases respectively, with 16 bases between them. Germline assignment: CDR1 SGHVS and CDR2 FQNEAQ. CDR3 region: CASSLGSLGGIGYTF. The CDR3 nucleotides read TGTGCCAGCAGCTTAGGTTCGCTGGGAGGGATTGGCTACACCTTC. The full variable domain, in which reference TRBV7-8 and TRBJ1-2 provide the parts outside the CDR3, is GAGVSQSPRYKVAKRGQDVALRCDPISGHVSLFWYQQALGQGPEFLTYFQNEAQLDKSGLPSDRFFAERPEGSVSTLKIQRTQQEDSAVYLCASSLGSLGGIGYTFGSGTRLTVV.

The sample holds one count of this clonotype. The chain is built from TRBV24-1 and TRBJ1-2, with 7 bases fitting TRBD1. Per germline, CDR1 KGHDR and CDR2 SFDVKD. This CDR3 is 14 amino acids long. The V segment lost 9 bases and the J segment 3 bases; nucleotides outside the gene matches: 9. The CDR3 DNA follows: TGTGCCACCCCCACCGGACAGGCAGACTATGGCTACACCTTC. It specifies CATPTGQADYGYTF.

This clonotype was seen a handful of times. Germline and junction disagree at one end, which may indicate a read error. This chain joins TRBV7-8 and TRBJ1-6; no clear D gene. The germline V gene encodes CDR1 SGHVS and CDR2 FQNEAQ. There are 17 residues in the CDR3. CDR3 loop: CASGLAGRSSYNSPLHF. Written as DNA, the CDR3 is TGTGCCAGCGGCTTGGCCGGGAGGAGCTCCTATAATTCACCCCTCCACTTT.

This clonotype was counted many times. The chain couples TRBV15 to TRBJ2-1, with D tentatively TRBD1 (5 bases). In germline, CDR1 is LNHNV, CDR2 YYDKDF (reference sequence). With 2 bases removed from V and 9 bases from J, the gap between germline ends came to 14 bases. The CDR3 has 14 residues. The CDR3 sequence is CATSRTQGNVEQFF. CDR3 nucleotide sequence: TGTGCCACCAGCAGAACTCAGGGAAACGTTGAGCAGTTCTTC. The full variable domain, in which reference TRBV15 and TRBJ2-1 provide the parts outside the CDR3, is DAMVIQNPRYQVTQFGKPVTLSCSQTLNHNVMYWYQQKSSQAPKLLFHYYDKDFNNEADTPDNFQSRRPNTSFCFLDIRSPGLGDTAMYLCATSRTQGNVEQFFGPGTRLTVL.

This chain joins TRBV5-1 and TRBJ2-1; 14 bases fit TRBD2. Germline lookup yields CDR1 SGHRS and CDR2 YFSETQ. The CDR3 has 17 amino acids. V lost 0 bases, J lost 7 bases, and 6 bases stayed unmatched. This CDR3 is CASSLGLAGGHVNEQFF. CDR3 nucleotide sequence: TGCGCCAGCAGCTTGGGACTAGCGGGGGGGCATGTTAATGAGCAGTTCTTC.